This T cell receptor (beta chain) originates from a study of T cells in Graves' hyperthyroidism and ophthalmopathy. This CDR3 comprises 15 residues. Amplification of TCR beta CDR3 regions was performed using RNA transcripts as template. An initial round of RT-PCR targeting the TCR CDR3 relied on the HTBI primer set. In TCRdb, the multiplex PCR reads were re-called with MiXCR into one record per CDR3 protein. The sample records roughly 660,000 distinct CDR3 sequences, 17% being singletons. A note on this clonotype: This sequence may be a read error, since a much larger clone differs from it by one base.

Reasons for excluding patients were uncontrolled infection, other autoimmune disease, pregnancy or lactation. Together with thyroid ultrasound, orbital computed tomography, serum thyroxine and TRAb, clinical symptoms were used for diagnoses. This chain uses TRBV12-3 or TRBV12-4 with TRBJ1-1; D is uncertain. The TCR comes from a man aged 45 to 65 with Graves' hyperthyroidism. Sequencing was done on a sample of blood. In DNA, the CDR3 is TGTGCCAGCAGTTTGGCCAGCGCGATGAACACTGGAGCTTTCTTT. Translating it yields CASSLASAMNTGAFF.